The sample holds many counts of the clone carrying this TCR beta chain. The data stem from a study of Graves' ophthalmopathy and Graves' hyperthyroidism. This CDR3 spans 16 amino acids. Germline CDR1 and CDR2: SEHNR and FQNEAQ (reference sequence). V was pared by 3 bases and J by 1 base, with 7 bases of the junction left unmatched. RNA transcripts served as template for amplifying TCR beta CDR3 sequences. HTBI primers were used in a first-round RT-PCR, which preceded a second-round multiplex PCR. TCRdb processed the multiplex PCR reads anew with MiXCR; each CDR3 protein has one entry. The sample lists 680,000 or so distinct CDR3 sequences; 22% were seen once.

This chain links TRBV7-9 with TRBJ2-7; 9 positions match TRBD1. Sequenced sample: peripheral blood. The sequence derives from a woman between 18 and 29 years old with stable Graves' hyperthyroidism. Some clones in this sample may be carry-over from other donors' samples. This CDR3 is CASSLSGQGMSYEQYF. The CDR3 DNA reads TGTGCCAGCAGCTTGTCAGGACAGGGGATGTCCTACGAGCAGTACTTC. The full variable domain, completed using reference TRBV7-9 and TRBJ2-7, is DTGVSQNPRHKITKRGQNVTFRCDPISEHNRLYWYRQTLGQGPEFLTYFQNEAQLEKSRLLSDRFSAERPKGSFSTLEIQRTEQGDSAMYLCASSLSGQGMSYEQYFGPGTRLTVT.